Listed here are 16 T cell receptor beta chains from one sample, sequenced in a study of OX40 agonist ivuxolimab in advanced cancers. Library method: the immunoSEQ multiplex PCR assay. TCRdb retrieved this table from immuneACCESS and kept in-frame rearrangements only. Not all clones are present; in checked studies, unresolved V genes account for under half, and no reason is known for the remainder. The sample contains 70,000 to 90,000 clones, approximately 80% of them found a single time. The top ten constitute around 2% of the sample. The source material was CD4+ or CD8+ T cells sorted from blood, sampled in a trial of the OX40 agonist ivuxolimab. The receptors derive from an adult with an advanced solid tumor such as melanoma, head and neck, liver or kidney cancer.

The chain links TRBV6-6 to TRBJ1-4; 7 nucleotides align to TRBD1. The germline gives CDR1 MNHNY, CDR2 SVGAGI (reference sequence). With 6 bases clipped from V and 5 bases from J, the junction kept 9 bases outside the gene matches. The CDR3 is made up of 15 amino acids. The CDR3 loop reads CASSPGTVRNEKLFF. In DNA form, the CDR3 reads TGTGCCAGCAGCCCGGGGACAGTCAGAAATGAAAAACTGTTTTTT.

In nucleotides, the CDR3 is TGTGCCAGCAGCCAGGGACCCCTAGGGGAGCAGTACTTC. Translation gives CASSQGPLGEQYF. The chain combines TRBV11-2 with TRBJ2-7; D is possibly TRBD1 or TRBD2 (5 bases each). Trimming removed 5 bases from V and 7 bases from J, with 15 bases in between. CDR3 size: 13 residues. Germline CDR1 SGHAT, CDR2 FQNNGV. Filled out from reference TRBV11-2 and TRBJ2-7, the complete variable domain reads EAGVAQSPRYKIIEKRQSVAFWCNPISGHATLYWYQQILGQGPKLLIQFQNNGVVDDSQLPKDRFSAERLKGVDSTLKIQPAKLEDSAVYLCASSQGPLGEQYFGPGTRLTVT.

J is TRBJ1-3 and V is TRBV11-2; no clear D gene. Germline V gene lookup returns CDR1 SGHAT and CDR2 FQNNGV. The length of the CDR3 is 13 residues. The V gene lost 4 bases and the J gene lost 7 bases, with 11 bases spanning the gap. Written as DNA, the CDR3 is TGTGCCAGCAGCTGGGCCAGGTTTAACACCATATATTTT. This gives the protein CASSWARFNTIYF.

The chain's CDR3 is CASGGLAGGGDTQYF. The DNA of the CDR3 is TGTGCCAGTGGGGGACTAGCGGGAGGTGGAGATACGCAGTATTTT. The genes are TRBV19 and TRBJ2-3; 15 nucleotides agree with TRBD2. The CDR3 is 15 residues long. V gave up 8 bases and J gave up 5 bases; unmatched junction bases: 5. In germline, CDR1 is LNHDA, CDR2 SQIVND (reference sequence).

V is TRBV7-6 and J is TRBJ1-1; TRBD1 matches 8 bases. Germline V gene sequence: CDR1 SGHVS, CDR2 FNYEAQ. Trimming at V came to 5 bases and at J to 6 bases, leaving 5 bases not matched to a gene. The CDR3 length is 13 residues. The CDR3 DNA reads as TGTGCCAGCAGCCGTCAGGGGGCCGCTGAAGCTTTCTTT. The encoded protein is CASSRQGAAEAFF.

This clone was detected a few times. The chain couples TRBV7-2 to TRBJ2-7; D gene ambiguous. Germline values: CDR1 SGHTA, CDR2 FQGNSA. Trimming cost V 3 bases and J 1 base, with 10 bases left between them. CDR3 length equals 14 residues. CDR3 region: CASSFRTESYEQYF. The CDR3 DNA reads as TGTGCCAGCAGCTTTAGGACCGAGTCCTACGAGCAGTACTTC.

This CDR3 reads CASTPFGEAYNEQFF. The DNA of the CDR3 is TGTGCCAGCACTCCTTTCGGGGAGGCCTACAATGAGCAGTTCTTC. J is TRBJ2-1 and V is TRBV6-5; D might be TRBD2 (6 bases). This CDR3 contains 15 residues. CDR1 and CDR2 from the germline V gene are MNHEY and SVGAGI. Trimming cost V 7 bases and J 2 bases, with 15 bases left between them.

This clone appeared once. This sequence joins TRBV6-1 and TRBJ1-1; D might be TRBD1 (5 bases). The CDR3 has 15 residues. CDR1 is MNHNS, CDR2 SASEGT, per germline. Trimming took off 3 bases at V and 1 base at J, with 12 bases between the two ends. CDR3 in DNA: TGTGCCAGCAGTGACCCCAGGGTCGAGAACACTGAAGCTTTCTTT. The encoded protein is CASSDPRVENTEAFF.

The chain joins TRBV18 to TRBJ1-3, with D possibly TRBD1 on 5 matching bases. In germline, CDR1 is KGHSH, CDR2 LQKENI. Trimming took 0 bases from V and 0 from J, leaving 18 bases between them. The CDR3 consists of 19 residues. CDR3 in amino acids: CASSPPTAGGAHSGNTIYF. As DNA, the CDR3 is TGTGCCAGCTCACCACCGACAGCCGGGGGTGCCCACTCTGGAAACACCATATATTTT.

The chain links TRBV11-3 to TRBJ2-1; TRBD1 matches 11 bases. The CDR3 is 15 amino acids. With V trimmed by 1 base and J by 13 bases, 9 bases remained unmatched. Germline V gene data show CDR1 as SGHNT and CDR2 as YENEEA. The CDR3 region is CASSLGAGQGASQFF. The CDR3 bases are TGTGCCAGCAGCTTAGGCGCCGGACAGGGGGCGTCTCAGTTCTTC.

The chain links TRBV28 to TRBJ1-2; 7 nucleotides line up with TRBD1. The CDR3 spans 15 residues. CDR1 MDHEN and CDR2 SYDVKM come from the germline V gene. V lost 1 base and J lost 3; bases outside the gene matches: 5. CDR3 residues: CASSLLRGPDYGYTF. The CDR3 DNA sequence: TGTGCCAGCAGTTTATTAAGGGGGCCGGACTATGGCTACACCTTC.

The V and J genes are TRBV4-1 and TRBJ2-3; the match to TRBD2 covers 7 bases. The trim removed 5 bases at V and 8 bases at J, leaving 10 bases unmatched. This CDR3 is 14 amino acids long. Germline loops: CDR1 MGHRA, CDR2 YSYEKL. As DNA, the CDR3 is TGCGCCAGCAGCGACCTTCCTACTAGCGCTACGCAGTATTTT. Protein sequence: CASSDLPTSATQYF.

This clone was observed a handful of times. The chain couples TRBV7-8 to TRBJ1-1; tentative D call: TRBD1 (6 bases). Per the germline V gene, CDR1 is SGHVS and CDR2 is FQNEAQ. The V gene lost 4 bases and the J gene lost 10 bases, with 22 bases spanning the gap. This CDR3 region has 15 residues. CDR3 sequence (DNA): TGTGCCAGCAGCTCTAGGGGGGGCTGGGGTGATGGAGCTTTCTTT. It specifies CASSSRGGWGDGAFF.

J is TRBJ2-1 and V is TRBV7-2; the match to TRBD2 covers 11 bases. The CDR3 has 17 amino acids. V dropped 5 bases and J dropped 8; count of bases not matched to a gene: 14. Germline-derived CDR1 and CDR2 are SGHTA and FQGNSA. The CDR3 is CASSGRLAGGIGDEQFF. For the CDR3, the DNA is TGTGCCAGCAGCGGCAGGCTAGCGGGGGGCATCGGGGATGAGCAGTTCTTC. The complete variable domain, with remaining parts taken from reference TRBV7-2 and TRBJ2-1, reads GAGVSQSPSNKVTEKGKDVELRCDPISGHTALYWYRQSLGQGLEFLIYFQGNSAPDKSGLPSDRFSAERTGGSVSTLTIQRTQQEDSAVYLCASSGRLAGGIGDEQFFGPGTRLTVL.

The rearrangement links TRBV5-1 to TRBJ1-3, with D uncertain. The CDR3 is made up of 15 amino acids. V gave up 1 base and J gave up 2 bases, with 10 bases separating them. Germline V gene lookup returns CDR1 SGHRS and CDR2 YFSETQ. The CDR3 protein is CASSLRAGPGNTIYF. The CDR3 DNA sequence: TGCGCCAGCAGCTTGAGGGCAGGTCCTGGAAACACCATATATTTT.

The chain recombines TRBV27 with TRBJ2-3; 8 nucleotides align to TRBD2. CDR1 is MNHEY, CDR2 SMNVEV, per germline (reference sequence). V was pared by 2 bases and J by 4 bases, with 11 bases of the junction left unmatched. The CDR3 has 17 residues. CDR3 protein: CASSLVAGWGRADTQYF. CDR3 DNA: TGTGCCAGCAGTTTAGTAGCGGGGTGGGGACGCGCAGATACGCAGTATTTT.